This TCR beta chain was sequenced during a study of vaccination and CD4 T cells after COVID-19. Before Alpha, Beta and Delta appeared in the US, convalescents tested positive (March–December 2020). Germline CDR1 MNHEY, CDR2 SMNVEV (reference sequence). The V segment lost 6 bases and the J segment 0 bases; nucleotides outside the gene matches: 10. This CDR3 has 18 amino acids. From the PCR reads, TCRdb called clonotypes with MiXCR, one entry per CDR3 protein. This table has about 20,000 distinct CDR3 sequences, about 60% appearing once. This TCR came from a human donor who had recovered from COVID-19. The starting material was CD4+ T cells from blood, obtained before SARS-CoV-2 vaccination. The chain combines TRBV27 with TRBJ2-6; TRBD1 matches 8 bases. The CDR3 sequence: CASRERTGLSSGANVLTF. Here the CDR3 DNA reads TGTGCCAGCAGGGAAAGGACAGGGCTTAGCTCTGGGGCCAACGTCCTGACTTTC.